This TCR beta chain was observed in a study of early T cells in non-severe SARS-CoV-2 infection. Study in general: Bulk RNA isolated from unsorted whole blood underwent sequencing; chains were not paired.

TCRdb reanalysed the 5' RACE reads using MiXCR and keeps one entry per CDR3 protein. Of 70,000 to 95,000 distinct CDR3 sequences in the sample, roughly 14% were seen once. This clonotype has only a few counts. The sequence derives from an adult who was a healthcare worker with PCR-confirmed SARS-CoV-2 infection or an uninfected control (not recorded which). The sequenced material came from whole blood.

The DNA for the CDR3 is TGCGCCAGCAGCAAGGGACCTGAACAAGAGCAGTTCTTC. Protein: CASSKGPEQEQFF. J is TRBJ2-1 and V is TRBV5-1; D may match TRBD1 or TRBD2 (5 bases each). Germline lookup yields CDR1 SGHRS and CDR2 YFSETQ. V lost 4 bases to trimming and J lost 10 bases, with 15 bases between them. This CDR3 spans 13 amino acids.